The 3 T cell receptor beta chains below were found in one sample sequenced in a study of T cell repertoires in cytomegalovirus infection. One entry per CDR3 protein results from TCRdb running MiXCR on the reads. The repertoire holds some 700,000 distinct CDR3 sequences, approximately 40% seen once, with roughly 2.9% in the top ten. Sequenced sample: PBMCs. All receptors come from a human donor in good health (CMV status not recorded). Some clones in this sample may be carry-over from other donors' samples.

This clonotype appeared a few times. V is TRBV2 and J is TRBJ1-5; D call uncertain. V was trimmed by 2 bases and J by 6 bases, leaving 14 bases between them. From germline, CDR1 is SNHLY and CDR2 FYNNEI. The CDR3 is made up of 15 amino acids. CDR3 sequence reads: CASSELGTAIQPQHF. The CDR3 DNA follows: TGTGCCAGCAGTGAATTAGGAACAGCAATTCAGCCCCAGCATTTT.

The chain couples TRBV6-5 to TRBJ2-5; D call uncertain. V was shortened by 0 bases and J by 0 bases, with 8 bases between the two germline ends. The CDR3 has 15 amino acids. Per the germline V gene, CDR1 is MNHEY and CDR2 is SVGAGI. CDR3 loop: CASSYSSSHQETQYF. CDR3 DNA sequence: TGTGCCAGCAGTTACTCGAGCAGCCACCAAGAGACCCAGTACTTC.

The CDR3 DNA is TGCAGCGTTGAAGATCGGGGGACAGGGTCCTACGAGCAGTACTTC. Amino acids: CSVEDRGTGSYEQYF. This chain uses TRBV29-1 with TRBJ2-7; 9 positions agree with TRBD1. Losses at the gene ends were 0 bases for V and 1 base for J; bases not matched to a gene: 4. CDR3 length: 15 residues. Germline CDR1 and CDR2: SQVTM and ANQGSEA.